This passage covers 17 T cell receptor beta chains from one sample sequenced in a study of cytomegalovirus exposure and HLA in healthy donors. Researchers ran the PCR with 60 Vbeta and 13 Jbeta primers. Data came from immunoSEQ multiplex PCR; TCRdb stores just in-frame clones and leaves some out. The table lists about 140,000 clones, roughly 72% of them singletons. Sequencing was carried out using PBMCs. The receptors were sampled from a middle-aged man in good health and CMV-seronegative.

This clone was seen a handful of times. V gene TRBV5-1 combines with J gene TRBJ2-1; the match to TRBD2 covers 11 bases. The ends lost 4 bases at V and 4 bases at J; junction bases unmatched: 1. CDR3 length: 14 residues. Germline CDR1 reads SGHRS; CDR2 reads YFSETQ. CDR3 DNA sequence: TGCGCCAGCAGCGTAGCGGGGGGGTACAATGAGCAGTTCTTC. Translated, it gives CASSVAGGYNEQFF.

The chain joins TRBV2 to TRBJ2-7; D possibly corresponds to TRBD1 (6 bases). The CDR3 totals 13 residues. CDR1 SNHLY and CDR2 FYNNEI come from the germline V gene. V gave up 4 bases and J gave up 2 bases, with 9 bases separating them. DNA of the CDR3: TGTGCCAGCAGTGCGGGGACACCCTACGAGCAGTACTTC. This gives the protein CASSAGTPYEQYF.

The rearrangement uses TRBV5-4 and TRBJ2-6, with 7 bases that match TRBD1. The CDR3 runs to 16 residues. V lost 4 bases and J lost 0; bases outside the gene matches: 4. CDR1 and CDR2 from the germline V gene are SGHNT and YYREEE (reference sequence). CDR3 amino acids: CASSRDRNSGANVLTF. The CDR3 nucleotides are TGTGCCAGCAGCCGGGACAGAAACTCTGGGGCCAACGTCCTGACTTTC.

The genes are TRBV7-2 and TRBJ1-6; no reliable D call. The CDR3 consists of 15 residues. CDR1 is SGHTA, CDR2 FQGNSA, per germline. The ends were cut back, 0 bases at V and 6 bases at J, with 9 bases in the middle. The CDR3 loop is CASSLAGPPNSPLHF. CDR3 sequence (DNA): TGTGCCAGCAGCTTAGCTGGGCCTCCTAATTCACCCCTCCACTTT.

CDR3 loop: CASTPTGGGTGELFF. CDR3 bases: TGTGCCAGCACCCCAACGGGCGGGGGCACCGGGGAGCTGTTTTTT. The V and J genes are TRBV7-3 and TRBJ2-2; 7 nucleotides agree with TRBD2. The CDR3 sequence is 15 residues long. Germline CDR1 and CDR2: SGHTA and FQGTGA. The trim removed 7 bases at V and 4 bases at J, leaving 9 bases unmatched.

The chain has TRBV2 and TRBJ1-1; D uncertain. The CDR3 spans 13 residues. The germline V and J ends were trimmed by 0 bases and 5 bases, with 7 bases remaining between them. CDR1 and CDR2 from the germline V gene are SNHLY and FYNNEI. The DNA for the CDR3 is TGTGCCAGCAGTGAAGCCGACGGGACTGAAGCTTTCTTT. Protein: CASSEADGTEAFF. The full variable domain, its missing parts supplied by reference TRBV2 and TRBJ1-1, is EPEVTQTPSHQVTQMGQEVILRCVPISNHLYFYWYRQILGQKVEFLVSFYNNEISEKSEIFDDQFSVERPDGSNFTLKIRSTKLEDSAMYFCASSEADGTEAFFGQGTRLTVV.

The rearrangement joins TRBV7-9 to TRBJ2-5; 8 positions agree with TRBD1. In germline, CDR1 is SEHNR, CDR2 FQNEAQ (reference sequence). The junction had 7 bases not matched to a gene; V was cut back by 4 bases and J by 3 bases. The CDR3 runs 15 residues. The DNA for the CDR3 is TGTGCCAGCAGCTCCCAGACAGGGGCCGAAGAGACCCAGTACTTC. Translating it yields CASSSQTGAEETQYF.

The V and J genes are TRBV19 and TRBJ2-3, with a tentative D call TRBD2 (5 bases). The length of the CDR3 is 12 residues. CDR1 is LNHDA and CDR2 is SQIVND in the germline V gene (reference sequence). Trimming stripped 10 bases from V and 7 bases from J, with 15 bases between. The CDR3 sequence: CATGVPPNTQYF. Written as DNA, the CDR3 is TGTGCCACCGGGGTCCCACCTAATACGCAGTATTTT.

The chain uses TRBV10-3 and TRBJ1-1; 10 nucleotides align to TRBD1. The V gene end was trimmed by 4 bases and the J gene end by 2 bases; junction bases not matched to a gene: 1. Germline V gene sequence: CDR1 ENHRY, CDR2 SYGVKD. CDR3 length: 14 amino acids. The CDR3 spells CAISGQGANTEAFF. The CDR3 nucleotides are TGTGCCATCAGTGGACAGGGGGCAAACACTGAAGCTTTCTTT.

The gene calls are TRBV4-2 and TRBJ2-5; the match to TRBD2 covers 7 bases. The better agreement between TRBJ2-7 and the DNA end casts doubt on the J call. The CDR3 contains 15 residues. Germline V gene sequence: CDR1 LGHNA, CDR2 YNFKEQ. In nucleotides, the CDR3 is TGTGCCAGCAGCCAACGTGTGGGAGGGGAGTACGAGCAGTACTTC. Its translation: CASSQRVGGEYEQYF.

CDR3 bases: TGCGCCAGCAGCGGAGTCGACCTCACAGATACGCAGTATTTT. Amino acid sequence: CASSGVDLTDTQYF. The chain carries TRBV5-1 and TRBJ2-3; D remains ambiguous. CDR3 size: 14 residues. Trimming removed 4 bases from V and 2 bases from J, with 11 bases in between. Germline-derived CDR1 and CDR2 are SGHRS and YFSETQ.

This clone has just one count. The chain joins TRBV6-5 to TRBJ1-1; 7 bases align to TRBD1. CDR3 length: 13 residues. V was pared by 10 bases and J by 4 bases, with 9 bases of the junction left unmatched. The germline CDR1 and CDR2 sequences are MNHEY and SVGAGI. CDR3 in amino acids: CATKAGGGTEAFF. In DNA form, the CDR3 reads TGTGCCACTAAGGCAGGGGGTGGCACTGAAGCTTTCTTT.

The genes are TRBV6-5 and TRBJ1-6, with 9 bases identical to TRBD1. CDR3 length: 15 amino acids. With 5 bases clipped from V and 5 bases from J, the junction kept 4 bases outside the gene matches. Germline CDR1 is MNHEY and CDR2 is SVGAGI. CDR3 in amino acids: CASSRTGENNSPLHF. CDR3 bases: TGTGCCAGCAGTCGGACAGGGGAGAATAATTCACCCCTCCACTTT.

Within the sample, this clone is large. The V call is TRBV6-4, the J call TRBJ2-3, with 8 bases that match TRBD2. The V and J ends lost 2 bases and 0 bases, in that order; junction bases with no gene match: 1. Germline V gene data show CDR1 as MRHNA and CDR2 as SNTAGT. This CDR3 is built from 15 residues. CDR3 in amino acids: CASSDGGGSTDTQYF. The CDR3 DNA reads TGTGCCAGCAGTGACGGCGGGGGGAGCACAGATACGCAGTATTTT.

This clone is a singleton in its sample. A junction boundary mismatches the germline segment, possibly from a read error. The chain recombines TRBV7-9 with TRBJ2-1, with D perhaps TRBD2 (6 bases). The length of the CDR3 is 16 residues. The germline V gene has CDR1 SEHNR and CDR2 FQNEAQ (reference sequence). The CDR3, as DNA: TGTTCCAGCAGCTACACGGCCCCAGTTGGGGACTATGAGCAGTTCTTC. This gives the protein CSSSYTAPVGDYEQFF.

This chain links TRBV27 with TRBJ2-5; no definite D call. Germline lookup yields CDR1 MNHEY and CDR2 SMNVEV (reference sequence). Trimming removed 0 bases at V and 5 bases at J, with 13 bases between. The CDR3 consists of 15 residues. CDR3 sequence: CASSLSTTPAETQYF. The CDR3 DNA is TGTGCCAGCAGTTTATCTACCACCCCAGCGGAGACCCAGTACTTC.

This clone was found once. The chain is built from TRBV21-1 and TRBJ2-7; the table's D call, TRBD2, was not checked against the DNA. TRBV21-1 represents a pseudogene. The CDR3 loop spans 14 amino acids. The CDR3: CASLTSLAHYEQYF. The CDR3 DNA follows: TGTGCCAGCCTCACCTCACTAGCGCACTACGAGCAGTACTTC.